The 30 T cell receptor beta chains listed next were all sequenced from one sample in a study of T cell responses to AZD1222 COVID-19 vaccine. The method was immunoSEQ multiplex PCR; TCRdb's version includes in-frame clones alone and lacks a portion of them. The sample holds 150,000 to 200,000 clones, 85% to 95% seen once. This sample comprised peripheral blood, obtained 28 days after the second AZD1222 dose. These receptors were taken from an adult who received the AZD1222 COVID-19 vaccine.

This chain uses TRBV18 with TRBJ1-2; TRBD1 aligns across 7 bases. The CDR3 covers 14 residues. V lost 3 bases, J lost 4 bases, and 5 bases stayed unmatched. Germline CDR1 is KGHSH and CDR2 is LQKENI. CDR3 sequence reads: CASSPPGTAYGYTF. DNA of the CDR3: TGTGCCAGCTCACCTCCCGGGACAGCCTATGGCTACACCTTC.

CDR3 coding DNA: TGTGCCAGCAGTTCTCCGTACGGGACTAGCGGGCTTTACGAGCAGTACTTC. Translating gives CASSSPYGTSGLYEQYF. The gene calls are TRBV28 and TRBJ2-7, with 12 nucleotides matching TRBD2. CDR1 and CDR2 (germline): MDHEN, SYDVKM. After removal of 4 bases from V and 4 bases from J, the junction contained 11 bases not matched to a gene. The CDR3 is 17 residues long.

CDR3 nucleotides: TGCGCCAGCAGCCAAGATCGGGCAGTGAATGAAAAACTGTTTTTT. Translated: CASSQDRAVNEKLFF. This chain links TRBV4-1 with TRBJ1-4; no reliable D call. The CDR3 length is 15 residues. The ends were cut back, 0 bases at V and 5 bases at J, with 10 bases in the middle. Germline CDR1 MGHRA, CDR2 YSYEKL.

CDR3 sequence: CASSLEALEPQYF. The CDR3 bases are TGTGCCAGCAGCTTAGAAGCCTTGGAACCACAGTATTTT. The rearrangement joins TRBV7-9 to TRBJ2-3, with D hard to call. CDR1 SEHNR and CDR2 FQNEAQ come from the germline V gene (reference sequence). V gave up 1 base and J gave up 12 bases, with 14 bases separating them. The CDR3 contains 13 residues.

The rearrangement uses TRBV30 and TRBJ1-6; no firm D call. The CDR3 spans 16 residues. CDR1 and CDR2 from the germline V gene are GTSNPN and SVGIG (reference sequence). Trimming removed 0 bases from V and 0 bases from J, with 9 bases in between. CDR3 sequence: CAWSVGWSSYNSPLHF. The CDR3 DNA reads as TGTGCCTGGAGTGTAGGCTGGAGCTCCTATAATTCACCCCTCCACTTT.

The chain recombines TRBV11-2 with TRBJ2-3; a possible D gene is TRBD2 (6 bases). The germline V gene has CDR1 SGHAT and CDR2 FQNNGV. V lost 1 base, J lost 2 bases, and 16 bases lay in between. This CDR3 contains 17 residues. The CDR3 coding sequence is TGTGCCAGCAGCTTAGTAGGGCGGGGCGGGTACACAGATACGCAGTATTTT. This gives the protein CASSLVGRGGYTDTQYF.

The rearrangement uses TRBV6-1 and TRBJ2-4; TRBD2 might be the D (5 bases). The CDR3 covers 14 residues. Germline V lookup: CDR1 MNHNS, CDR2 SASEGT. The V gene lost 3 bases and the J gene lost 2 bases, with 8 bases spanning the gap. The CDR3 region is CASSDSGTKNIQYF. CDR3 DNA sequence: TGTGCCAGCAGTGACAGCGGTACCAAAAACATTCAGTACTTC.

This clone was recorded only once. The chain uses TRBV21-1 and TRBJ1-1; no DNA check was done on the table's D call, TRBD1. TRBV21-1 constitutes a pseudogene. The CDR3 is made up of 14 amino acids. CDR3 protein: CASSKWARGLEAFF. Here the CDR3 DNA reads TGTGCCAGCAGCAAATGGGCCAGGGGGCTTGAAGCTTTCTTT.

The chain joins TRBV18 to TRBJ2-2, with TRBD2 identical over 7 bases. Germline values: CDR1 KGHSH, CDR2 LQKENI. The CDR3 has 19 residues. Unmatched junction bases numbered 17, after V lost 3 bases and J lost 4 bases. The CDR3 DNA sequence: TGTGCCAGCTCACCGTCGGTTGGACTCGGGAGGACGAGCACCGGGGAGCTGTTTTTT. Amino acid sequence: CASSPSVGLGRTSTGELFF.

CDR3 DNA sequence: TGTGCCAGCAGCTTATTCAGCGGGGAGGATGAGCAGTTCTTC. Translation: CASSLFSGEDEQFF. The genes are TRBV11-2 and TRBJ2-1; 7 nucleotides agree with TRBD2. Germline CDR1 is SGHAT and CDR2 is FQNNGV. There are 14 residues in the CDR3. With V trimmed by 2 bases and J by 8 bases, 6 bases remained unmatched.

The rearrangement uses TRBV2 and TRBJ1-1, with a weak D call TRBD1 (6 bases). Germline lookup yields CDR1 SNHLY and CDR2 FYNNEI. CDR3 length equals 14 residues. Trimming pared 2 bases from V and 5 bases from J, leaving 12 bases between. In nucleotides, the CDR3 is TGTGCCAGCAGTGAATGGGGGAGGGGGACTGAAGCTTTCTTT. It codes for CASSEWGRGTEAFF.

The chain links TRBV30 to TRBJ2-1; D may correspond to TRBD1 or TRBD2 (6 bases each). The CDR3 covers 17 residues. Germline V CDR1 and CDR2: GTSNPN, SVGIG (reference sequence). With 5 bases removed from V and 5 bases from J, the gap between germline ends came to 25 bases. CDR3 amino acids: CAWDGGTFGGQDNEQFF. CDR3 nucleotide sequence: TGTGCCTGGGATGGGGGAACATTCGGGGGCCAGGACAATGAGCAGTTCTTC.

The chain carries TRBV7-2 and TRBJ2-1, with 15 nucleotides matching TRBD2. Germline CDR1 is SGHTA and CDR2 is FQGNSA. The CDR3 runs to 16 residues. V shed 5 bases, J shed 7 bases, and the junction held 6 bases outside the gene matches. In DNA form, the CDR3 reads TGTGCCAGCAGCCCGAGGACTAGCGGGAGGGGGAATGAGCAGTTCTTC. This gives the protein CASSPRTSGRGNEQFF. Full variable domain (outside the CDR3, taken from reference TRBV7-2 and TRBJ2-1): GAGVSQSPSNKVTEKGKDVELRCDPISGHTALYWYRQSLGQGLEFLIYFQGNSAPDKSGLPSDRFSAERTGGSVSTLTIQRTQQEDSAVYLCASSPRTSGRGNEQFFGPGTRLTVL.

The chain has TRBV6-6 and TRBJ1-1; TRBD1 matches at 9 bases. From germline, CDR1 is MNHNY and CDR2 SVGAGI (reference sequence). V dropped 8 bases and J dropped 8; count of bases not matched to a gene: 6. The CDR3 runs to 12 residues. DNA for the CDR3: TGTGCCAGCGGGGGACAGGGTAAAGAAGCTTTCTTT. This codes for CASGGQGKEAFF.

V is TRBV11-2 and J is TRBJ2-3, with no clear D. V lost 2 bases and J 0 bases, leaving 9 bases between the germline ends. Germline values: CDR1 SGHAT, CDR2 FQNNGV. The CDR3 covers 15 residues. Here the CDR3 reads CASSLRRSSTDTQYF. The CDR3 nucleotides are TGTGCCAGCAGCTTACGAAGATCTAGCACAGATACGCAGTATTTT.

V and J are TRBV28 and TRBJ1-2, with D possibly TRBD1 on 5 matching bases. CDR1 MDHEN and CDR2 SYDVKM come from the germline V gene. There are 18 residues in the CDR3. Trimming removed 3 bases at V and 4 bases at J, with 24 bases between. The CDR3 DNA reads as TGTGCCAGCAGTTTGATGTGGGCGTGGGAGACAAGGGGCTATGGCTACACCTTC. Translation gives CASSLMWAWETRGYGYTF.

V gene TRBV7-9 combines with J gene TRBJ1-4; D unresolved. Trimming took off 1 base at V and 5 bases at J, with 11 bases between the two ends. CDR1 and CDR2 (germline): SEHNR, FQNEAQ (reference sequence). This CDR3 is built from 15 residues. The CDR3, as DNA: TGTGCCAGCAGCTTAGATAGTCGGCCGAATGAAAAACTGTTTTTT. It translates to CASSLDSRPNEKLFF.

V gene TRBV6-5 combines with J gene TRBJ1-3, with D tentatively TRBD1 (5 bases). Trimming pared 2 bases from V and 4 bases from J, leaving 15 bases between. Germline V gene data show CDR1 as MNHEY and CDR2 as SVGAGI. The CDR3 covers 16 residues. This CDR3 is CASSYLGDLSGNTIYF. In DNA, the CDR3 is TGTGCCAGCAGTTACCTGGGGGACCTTTCAGGAAACACCATATATTTT.

The chain joins TRBV2 to TRBJ1-2; tentatively, D is TRBD1 (5 bases). Germline V lookup: CDR1 SNHLY, CDR2 FYNNEI. Trimming took 5 bases from V and 4 from J, leaving 8 bases between them. The CDR3 is 12 amino acids. CDR3 sequence reads: CASSLDIYGYTF. DNA for the CDR3: TGTGCCAGCAGTCTGGACATCTATGGCTACACCTTC.

The chain joins TRBV2 to TRBJ2-2, with a tentative D call TRBD1 (5 bases). Germline V lookup: CDR1 SNHLY, CDR2 FYNNEI. The ends were cut back, 6 bases at V and 4 bases at J, with 12 bases in the middle. CDR3 length: 14 residues. The CDR3 loop reads CASRLRTITGELFF. As DNA, the CDR3 is TGTGCCAGCAGGCTTCGGACAATCACCGGGGAGCTGTTTTTT.

Ten or more counts support this clone. This rearrangement joins TRBV28 to TRBJ1-1, with D maybe TRBD1 (5 bases). This CDR3 has 13 amino acids. Germline V gene data show CDR1 as MDHEN and CDR2 as SYDVKM. The germline V and J ends were trimmed by 5 bases and 10 bases, with 17 bases remaining between them. The CDR3 loop reads CASSLTASAGAFF. The CDR3 bases are TGTGCCAGCAGTCTGACAGCCTCGGCCGGAGCTTTCTTT.

The chain couples TRBV5-4 to TRBJ2-7; the D gene is possibly TRBD2 (6 bases). Trimming shortened V by 2 bases and J by 4 bases, and 13 bases separated the two germline ends. The CDR3 sequence is 14 residues long. CDR1 is SGHNT and CDR2 is YYREEE in the germline V gene (reference sequence). CDR3 nucleotide sequence: TGTGCCAGCAGCTTCGGAACGGAGGGGTACGAGCAGTACTTC. As protein: CASSFGTEGYEQYF.

The chain couples TRBV7-9 to TRBJ1-1; D perhaps matches TRBD1 (5 bases). The CDR3 runs to 15 residues. V was clipped by 5 bases and J by 3 bases, with 16 bases between them. Germline loops: CDR1 SEHNR, CDR2 FQNEAQ (reference sequence). The CDR3 protein is CASSRPTDGYTEAFF. The CDR3, as DNA: TGTGCCAGCAGCCGACCGACAGATGGGTACACTGAAGCTTTCTTT.

This clone was seen just once. This sequence joins TRBV19 and TRBJ1-2; 7 bases match TRBD1. Germline V gene lookup returns CDR1 LNHDA and CDR2 SQIVND (reference sequence). The ends lost 4 bases at V and 4 bases at J; junction bases unmatched: 3. The CDR3 consists of 13 residues. CDR3 residues: CASSNRDSYGYTF. CDR3 in DNA: TGTGCCAGTAGTAACAGGGACAGCTATGGCTACACCTTC. The variable domain in full, with the rest retrieved from reference TRBV19 and TRBJ1-2, is DGGITQSPKYLFRKEGQNVTLSCEQNLNHDAMYWYRQDPGQGLRLIYYSQIVNDFQKGDIAEGYSVSREKKESFPLTVTSAQKNPTAFYLCASSNRDSYGYTFGSGTRLTVV.

A word on this clone: This same CDR3 is encoded by further DNA sequences in the sample. The CDR3 DNA is TGTGCCAGTAGTATTGGGACTAGCGGGAGGTACGAGCAGTACTTC. Residues: CASSIGTSGRYEQYF. This chain links TRBV19 with TRBJ2-7, with 15 positions matching TRBD2. CDR3 length: 15 amino acids. In germline, CDR1 is LNHDA, CDR2 SQIVND (reference sequence). The trim removed 3 bases at V and 4 bases at J, leaving 1 base unmatched. The full variable domain, with the rest looked up from reference TRBV19 and TRBJ2-7, is DGGITQSPKYLFRKEGQNVTLSCEQNLNHDAMYWYRQDPGQGLRLIYYSQIVNDFQKGDIAEGYSVSREKKESFPLTVTSAQKNPTAFYLCASSIGTSGRYEQYFGPGTRLTVT.

The V and J genes are TRBV7-9 and TRBJ1-4; 7 bases map to TRBD1. After removal of 0 bases from V and 7 bases from J, the junction contained 14 bases not matched to a gene. Germline CDR1 is SEHNR and CDR2 is FQNEAQ (reference sequence). The CDR3 consists of 18 residues. The CDR3 loop reads CASSLADRARRFGEKLFF. CDR3 bases: TGTGCCAGCAGCTTAGCTGACAGGGCCAGGCGGTTTGGTGAAAAACTGTTTTTT.

This chain links TRBV9 with TRBJ1-3, with D hard to call. The CDR3 sequence is 12 residues long. Germline-derived CDR1 and CDR2 are SGDLS and YYNGEE. Trimming removed 4 bases at V and 3 bases at J, with 5 bases between. In DNA form, the CDR3 reads TGTGCCAGCAGCCCAGTTGGAAACACCATATATTTT. Protein sequence: CASSPVGNTIYF.

This chain uses TRBV28 with TRBJ2-1; TRBD1 might be the D (6 bases). CDR3 length: 14 amino acids. V was clipped by 5 bases and J by 6 bases, with 14 bases between them. Germline V gene data show CDR1 as MDHEN and CDR2 as SYDVKM. In DNA form, the CDR3 reads TGTGCCAGCAGTCCCCTGGGGGCAGGCAATGAGCAGTTCTTC. It specifies CASSPLGAGNEQFF.

This chain links TRBV29-1 with TRBJ1-5; no clear D gene. Germline V gene sequence: CDR1 SQVTM, CDR2 ANQGSEA. Trimming pared 0 bases from V and 6 bases from J, leaving 0 bases between. The CDR3 extends over 10 amino acids. The CDR3 spells CSVEDQPQHF. Written as DNA, the CDR3 is TGCAGCGTTGAAGATCAGCCCCAGCATTTT.

This chain connects TRBV7-2 to TRBJ2-7; D call uncertain. The CDR3 sequence is 15 residues long. V lost 1 base, J lost 4 bases, and 14 bases lay in between. From germline, CDR1 is SGHTA and CDR2 FQGNSA. CDR3 residues: CASSLGLLDPYEQYF. CDR3 DNA: TGTGCCAGCAGCTTAGGACTCCTAGACCCTTACGAGCAGTACTTC. The whole variable domain, remainder taken from reference TRBV7-2 and TRBJ2-7, is GAGVSQSPSNKVTEKGKDVELRCDPISGHTALYWYRQSLGQGLEFLIYFQGNSAPDKSGLPSDRFSAERTGGSVSTLTIQRTQQEDSAVYLCASSLGLLDPYEQYFGPGTRLTVT.